The present T cell receptor beta chain was sequenced within a study of blood T cells in healthy people across ages. General study findings and limits: Diversity of TCR beta correlated strongly with naive T cell percentage. Changes in expanded clonotypes were possibly confounded, as the CMV status of donors was unknown.

A remark on this clonotype: Its specificity is not known.

Donor samples were obtained from healthy Caucasian individuals from Russia, aged 6 to 90. The use of a sample-barcoded 5' primer and a J-beta primer mix characterized a second PCR of about 6 to 12 cycles. Every cDNA molecule bore a tag from a template-switch adaptor containing 12 random nucleotides. Via MiXCR, TCRdb re-called the 5' RACE reads, giving one row per CDR3 protein. The sample yields 1.5 million to 2 million distinct CDR3 sequences, around 40% seen once. There are 14 residues in the CDR3. The germline V gene encodes CDR1 SGHTA and CDR2 FQGNSA. V was pared by 6 bases and J by 6 bases, with 9 bases of the junction left unmatched.

This receptor was taken from a human donor in good health. The chain carries TRBV7-2 and TRBJ2-7, with 9 bases matching TRBD2. The material sequenced was blood. The CDR3 spells CASRGSGGRVEQYF. CDR3 coding DNA: TGTGCCAGCAGAGGTAGCGGGGGAAGGGTCGAGCAGTACTTC.